Each of the 16 T cell receptor beta chains below was sequenced from the same sample in a study of vaccination and CD4 T cells after COVID-19. The Oncomine TCR Beta short-read assay sequenced DNA from cultured CD4+ T cells. TCRdb itself ran the PCR reads through MiXCR, one entry per CDR3 protein. This table has about 20,000 distinct CDR3 sequences, roughly half appearing once. Regarding treatment: approximately 9-day PBMC culture with coronavirus spike peptide pools or control peptides (ViraFEST assay). Their cognate antigens are unknown. Material: CD4+ T cells from blood, cultured in vitro. Every receptor here comes from a human donor who had recovered from COVID-19.

This clonotype was counted a single time. The J gene is TRBJ1-6, the V gene TRBV12-3 or TRBV12-4; D call uncertain. This CDR3 is 14 amino acids long. V dropped 10 bases and J dropped 5 bases, with 15 bases sitting between them. CDR3 sequence (DNA): TGTGCCACCACGATTTCCTATAATAATTCACCCCTCCACTTT. Translation gives CATTISYNNSPLHF.

The chain has TRBV7-6 and TRBJ1-6, with a tentative D call TRBD1 (6 bases). This CDR3 region has 15 residues. Deletions cut 0 bases from V and 9 bases from J, with 12 bases between. Germline V lookup: CDR1 SGHVS, CDR2 FNYEAQ. The CDR3 DNA is TGTGCCAGCAGCTTAGCGTTACAGGGTGGTTCACCCCTCCACTTT. It encodes CASSLALQGGSPLHF. Supplemented by reference TRBV7-6 and TRBJ1-6, the full variable domain reads GAGVSQSPRYKVTKRGQDVALRCDPISGHVSLYWYRQALGQGPEFLTYFNYEAQQDKSGLPNDRFSAERPEGSISTLTIQRTEQRDSAMYRCASSLALQGGSPLHFGNGTRLTVT.

Here the CDR3 reads CASSLGVRPGRGNQETQYF. For the CDR3, the DNA is TGTGCCAGCAGCTTGGGGGTAAGGCCGGGACGGGGGAACCAAGAGACCCAGTACTTC. The rearrangement uses TRBV5-4 and TRBJ2-5; maybe TRBD2 (6 bases). The ends were cut back, 0 bases at V and 0 bases at J, with 21 bases in the middle. Per germline, CDR1 SGHNT and CDR2 YYREEE (reference sequence). The CDR3 spans 19 residues.

This clonotype came up a few times. This CDR3 is CSAREDRGDSPLHF. CDR3 nucleotide sequence: TGCAGTGCTAGAGAAGACAGGGGGGATTCACCCCTCCACTTT. The chain links TRBV20-1 to TRBJ1-6; 9 bases align to TRBD1. Germline values: CDR1 DFQATT, CDR2 SNEGSKA (reference sequence). The CDR3 covers 14 residues. Trimming cost V 0 bases and J 8 bases; bases outside gene matches: 2.

This clonotype has just a few counts. V is TRBV2 and J is TRBJ1-5; 7 bases match TRBD1. Trimming removed 4 bases from V and 2 bases from J; junction bases left unmatched: 5. Germline loops: CDR1 SNHLY, CDR2 FYNNEI. This CDR3 spans 15 amino acids. This CDR3 reads CASSGQGLGNQPQHF. The CDR3 DNA sequence: TGTGCCAGCAGTGGACAGGGCCTCGGCAATCAGCCCCAGCATTTT.

The rearrangement joins TRBV24-1 to TRBJ2-2; a weak D match, TRBD1 (6 bases). Germline CDR1 is KGHDR and CDR2 is SFDVKD. The germline V and J ends were trimmed by 10 bases and 3 bases, with 11 bases remaining between them. The length of the CDR3 is 13 residues. The CDR3 is CATRTADTGELFF. The CDR3 DNA sequence: TGTGCCACTAGGACAGCCGACACCGGGGAGCTGTTTTTT.

The chain employs TRBV5-4 and TRBJ2-3, with 9 bases that match TRBD2. Germline V lookup: CDR1 SGHNT, CDR2 YYREEE (reference sequence). This CDR3 has 16 amino acids. J was trimmed by 2 bases and V by 4 bases; bases with no gene match: 8. The CDR3 nucleotides are TGTGCCAGCAGCCCGGAGGCGGGAGGGAACACAGATACGCAGTATTTT. Its translation is CASSPEAGGNTDTQYF.

This chain joins TRBV6-1 and TRBJ1-1; D ambiguous. The CDR3 is 13 amino acids. Trimming removed 5 bases from V and 1 base from J, with 8 bases in between. Germline assignment: CDR1 MNHNS and CDR2 SASEGT. The CDR3 is CASSPTPNTEAFF. The CDR3 nucleotides are TGTGCCAGCAGTCCTACACCGAACACTGAAGCTTTCTTT.

A single count supports this clonotype. V and J are TRBV14 and TRBJ2-2; D is undetermined. CDR1 and CDR2 from the germline V gene are SGHDN and FVKESK. V was trimmed by 0 bases and J by 6 bases, leaving 11 bases between them. The CDR3 sequence is 15 residues long. The CDR3 loop reads CASSQDLPGAGELFF. The DNA of the CDR3 is TGTGCCAGCAGCCAAGATCTCCCGGGCGCCGGGGAGCTGTTTTTT.

The V call is TRBV20-1, the J call TRBJ2-2; no definite D call. This CDR3 has 14 residues. Trimming removed 1 base at V and 1 base at J, with 7 bases between. The V gene's germline CDR1 is DFQATT and CDR2 SNEGSKA (reference sequence). CDR3 sequence (DNA): TGCAGTGCTAGAGGGAGATTGAACACCGGGGAGCTGTTTTTT. The encoded protein is CSARGRLNTGELFF.

There are a few counts of this clonotype. V usage is TRBV20-1 and J usage is TRBJ1-5, with D hard to call. The CDR3 has 13 amino acids. Trimming left V 2 bases short and J 4 bases short, with 9 bases between. The germline V gene encodes CDR1 DFQATT and CDR2 SNEGSKA (reference sequence). The CDR3 reads CSARTVGNQPQHF. The CDR3 region has the DNA TGCAGTGCTAGAACGGTAGGGAATCAGCCCCAGCATTTT.

The chain is built from TRBV27 and TRBJ1-2; 10 nucleotides align to TRBD1. The CDR3 runs 15 residues. Unmatched junction bases numbered 5, after V lost 5 bases and J lost 2 bases. Germline V CDR1 and CDR2: MNHEY, SMNVEV (reference sequence). CDR3 residues: CASSPRTGGNYGYTF. As DNA, the CDR3 is TGTGCCAGCAGTCCGCGGACAGGGGGAAACTATGGCTACACCTTC.

V and J are TRBV6-1 and TRBJ2-3; 7 bases align to TRBD2. This CDR3 region has 16 residues. CDR1 MNHNS and CDR2 SASEGT come from the germline V gene. J gave up 0 bases and V 5 bases, and 8 bases lay outside the gene matches. The CDR3 here is CASSQPLARSTDTQYF. The CDR3 DNA follows: TGTGCCAGCAGTCAACCACTAGCGAGAAGCACAGATACGCAGTATTTT.

In its sample, this clonotype was seen a few times. The gene calls are TRBV19 and TRBJ1-2; 8 bases fit TRBD1. Losses at the gene ends were 1 base for V and 2 bases for J; bases not matched to a gene: 3. There are 15 residues in the CDR3. CDR1 is LNHDA, CDR2 SQIVND, per germline (reference sequence). The CDR3 region has the DNA TGTGCCAGTAGTATAGGGACAGGGAGGAACTATGGCTACACCTTC. Translating gives CASSIGTGRNYGYTF.

This clonotype turned up a few times. The rearrangement uses TRBV20-1 and TRBJ2-5, with TRBD2 matching over 9 bases. The CDR3 is 15 residues long. V lost 5 bases and J lost 2; bases outside the gene matches: 9. CDR1 and CDR2 from the germline V gene are DFQATT and SNEGSKA (reference sequence). In DNA, the CDR3 is TGCAGTGCTGGGGGGCCTAGCGGGGATCAAGAGACCCAGTACTTC. Amino acid sequence: CSAGGPSGDQETQYF.

Only one count was recorded for this clonotype. The junction and the germline gene differ at one end; a read error may be behind it. V gene TRBV24-1 combines with J gene TRBJ1-2; 7 positions agree with TRBD1. CDR3 length: 13 amino acids. Germline CDR1 is KGHDR and CDR2 is SFDVKD. DNA for the CDR3: TGTGTCACCAGAGGGACAGTGTCGGGCGGCTACACCTTC. It yields the protein CVTRGTVSGGYTF.